This T cell receptor (beta chain) was identified during a study of read filtering for tumor transcriptome and immune sequencing. Study overall: Whole-transcriptome libraries were prepared after DNase treatment.

This clonotype showed up many times. The antigen remains undetermined. The germline V and J ends were trimmed by 2 bases and 4 bases, with 14 bases remaining between them. This CDR3 contains 15 residues. Germline V lookup: CDR1 KGHSH, CDR2 LQKENI. The library was built from around 0.4 ug RNA with molecular barcoded adaptors for alpha/delta and beta/gamma chains. TCRdb recomputed calls from the reads with MiXCR, one row per CDR3 protein. The data show 14,000 to 15,000 distinct CDR3 sequences, roughly 22% seen once. Notes on the study in general: Correlation between methods rose after single-read clonotypes were removed. Sorted CD138-negative bone marrow cells were not purified T cells.

Specimen: a population of CD138-negative cells sorted from bone marrow. The clonotype comes from a donor at least 40 years old with multiple myeloma. The chain has TRBV18 and TRBJ1-1; no clear D. DNA of the CDR3: TGTGCCAGCTCACCAACAGTGGGCCGGACCACTGAAGCTTTCTTT. This encodes CASSPTVGRTTEAFF.